These 26 T cell receptor beta chains came from one sample sequenced in a study of beta chain features in type 1 diabetes. The study reverse transcribed the entire isolated RNA, so it sequenced expressed TCRB transcripts. The assay was immunoSEQ multiplex PCR, and TCRdb's table has in-frame clones only and misses some. The sample carries 500,000 to 700,000 clones, less than 20% recorded once. The sequenced sample consisted of naive CD4+ T cells from blood. The receptors here all came from a man aged 18 to 30 in good health.

The chain carries TRBV4-2 and TRBJ1-4; D remains ambiguous. V was shortened by 3 bases and J by 8 bases, with 13 bases between the two germline ends. The CDR3 sequence is 14 residues long. Looked up from germline, CDR1 is LGHNA and CDR2 is YNFKEQ. The CDR3 nucleotides read TGTGCCAGCAGCCAGCACCTCCGGGCAGAAAAACTGTTTTTT. Its translation is CASSQHLRAEKLFF.

The chain has TRBV11-2 and TRBJ2-3, with D possibly being TRBD1 (6 bases). Trimming took 3 bases from V and 6 from J, leaving 25 bases between them. The CDR3 totals 18 residues. CDR1 is SGHAT, CDR2 FQNNGV, per germline. CDR3 in amino acids: CASSFFTRGSSGMDTQYF. The DNA of the CDR3 is TGTGCCAGCAGCTTCTTTACGAGGGGGTCCTCGGGTATGGATACGCAGTATTTT.

The chain links TRBV6-5 to TRBJ2-7; 10 nucleotides match TRBD2. CDR1 MNHEY and CDR2 SVGAGI come from the germline V gene. V lost 2 bases and J lost 1; bases outside the gene matches: 2. CDR3 size: 15 residues. CDR3 loop: CASSYQLAGSYEQYF. As DNA, the CDR3 is TGTGCCAGCAGTTACCAACTAGCGGGATCCTACGAGCAGTACTTC.

Only a few counts were recorded for this clone. The genes are TRBV5-1 and TRBJ2-7; tentative D call: TRBD2 (6 bases). Germline V gene data show CDR1 as SGHRS and CDR2 as YFSETQ. Trimming removed 4 bases at V and 6 bases at J, with 23 bases between. This CDR3 has 16 residues. CDR3 nucleotide sequence: TGCGCCAGCAGCGGAACCGGGTCCACGGCAGCGGGCGAGCAGTACTTC. This translates into CASSGTGSTAAGEQYF.

This clone appeared a few times. The V and J genes are TRBV28 and TRBJ1-5; a possible D gene is TRBD1 (5 bases). Germline-derived CDR1 and CDR2 are MDHEN and SYDVKM. V shed 3 bases and J shed 6 bases, with 15 bases lying between them. The CDR3 runs to 15 residues. CDR3 amino acids: CASSFPWGRPQPQHF. The CDR3 DNA is TGTGCCAGCAGTTTCCCCTGGGGGAGACCTCAGCCCCAGCATTTT. The entire variable domain, with the rest obtained from reference TRBV28 and TRBJ1-5, is as follows: DVKVTQSSRYLVKRTGEKVFLECVQDMDHENMFWYRQDPGLGLRLIYFSYDVKMKEKGDIPEGYSVSREKKERFSLILESASTNQTSMYLCASSFPWGRPQPQHFGDGTRLSIL.

This clone was detected a few times. The rearrangement links TRBV4-2 to TRBJ2-1; 13 nucleotides match TRBD2. The CDR3 loop spans 15 amino acids. The trim removed 4 bases at V and 7 bases at J, leaving 4 bases unmatched. Germline V gives CDR1 LGHNA, CDR2 YNFKEQ. CDR3 in DNA: TGTGCCAGCAGCCCAGGACTAGCGGGAGAGAATGAGCAGTTCTTC. It is translated as CASSPGLAGENEQFF.

This clone turned up a few times. The chain has TRBV15 and TRBJ1-2, with TRBD1 matching over 8 bases. Trimming at V came to 5 bases and at J to 4 bases, leaving 21 bases not matched to a gene. This CDR3 is built from 19 residues. Germline V CDR1 and CDR2: LNHNV, YYDKDF (reference sequence). For the CDR3, the DNA is TGTGCCACCAGCCCGGTGGGACAGGTAGGACAAATCCGTGGCTATGGCTACACCTTC. Translated: CATSPVGQVGQIRGYGYTF.

This chain links TRBV28 with TRBJ1-2; 7 bases are a match to TRBD1. V dropped 2 bases and J dropped 7; count of bases not matched to a gene: 10. This CDR3 contains 15 residues. The germline CDR1 and CDR2 sequences are MDHEN and SYDVKM. CDR3 residues: CASSLRGQGGFGYTF. The CDR3 DNA sequence: TGTGCCAGCAGTTTACGCGGGCAGGGGGGTTTTGGCTACACCTTC.

The chain combines TRBV4-3 with TRBJ2-5; D is possibly TRBD1 or TRBD2 (7 bases each). Germline CDR1 is LGHNA and CDR2 is YSLEER. The CDR3 has 16 residues. With 3 bases removed from V and 4 bases from J, the gap between germline ends came to 18 bases. CDR3: CASSQGTSRGGETQYF. In nucleotides, the CDR3 is TGCGCCAGCAGCCAGGGAACTAGCAGGGGGGGAGAGACCCAGTACTTC.

This clone occurred a few times. J is TRBJ1-4 and V is TRBV9; unclear D gene. V was shortened by 3 bases and J by 8 bases, with 14 bases between the two germline ends. Per germline, CDR1 SGDLS and CDR2 YYNGEE. The CDR3 length is 14 residues. CDR3 nucleotide sequence: TGTGCCAGCAGCGGCCGGGGATTTCGGGAAAAACTGTTTTTT. Encoded protein: CASSGRGFREKLFF.

The V gene is TRBV27, the J gene TRBJ2-5, with 7 bases lining up with TRBD1. The CDR3 sequence is 16 residues long. Germline CDR1 and CDR2: MNHEY and SMNVEV (reference sequence). Trimming at V came to 6 bases and at J to 7 bases, leaving 17 bases not matched to a gene. This CDR3 reads CASRTYRGTRLGTQYF. CDR3 sequence (DNA): TGTGCCAGCAGGACCTACAGGGGCACCCGGTTGGGGACCCAGTACTTC.

This clone appeared a few times. This chain joins TRBV7-2 and TRBJ2-7; 10 positions agree with TRBD2. CDR1 is SGHTA and CDR2 is FQGNSA in the germline V gene. Unmatched junction bases numbered 7, after V lost 8 bases and J lost 3 bases. The CDR3 covers 14 residues. In DNA, the CDR3 is TGTGCCAGCCGACAGGCTAGCGGGAGCTACGAGCAGTACTTC. As protein: CASRQASGSYEQYF.

There are a few counts of this clone. The chain joins TRBV30 to TRBJ1-5; D is perhaps TRBD1 (6 bases). Deletions cut 5 bases from V and 0 bases from J, with 8 bases between. The CDR3 covers 13 residues. CDR1 and CDR2 (germline): GTSNPN, SVGIG (reference sequence). CDR3: CAWGGYSNQPQHF. As DNA, the CDR3 is TGTGCCTGGGGGGGCTATAGCAATCAGCCCCAGCATTTT.

This clone appeared a few times. The gene calls are TRBV19 and TRBJ2-2; 8 bases match TRBD1. V gave up 9 bases and J gave up 4 bases; unmatched junction bases: 10. The CDR3 length is 15 residues. The V gene's germline CDR1 is LNHDA and CDR2 SQIVND (reference sequence). This CDR3 reads CASIGQGWGTGELFF. The CDR3 coding sequence is TGTGCCAGCATCGGACAGGGTTGGGGCACCGGGGAGCTGTTTTTT.

The J gene is TRBJ2-1, the V gene TRBV7-9; D gene unclear. CDR1 is SEHNR and CDR2 is FQNEAQ in the germline V gene (reference sequence). Trimming stripped 3 bases from V and 1 base from J, with 4 bases between. The CDR3 has 13 residues. In nucleotides, the CDR3 is TGTGCCAGCAGCTTTTGGTCCTACAATGAGCAGTTCTTC. Translating gives CASSFWSYNEQFF.

Only a few counts were recorded for this clone. This chain uses TRBV28 with TRBJ1-3; tentative D call: TRBD1 (5 bases). Germline values: CDR1 MDHEN, CDR2 SYDVKM. The CDR3 has 14 amino acids. With 3 bases removed from V and 7 bases from J, the gap between germline ends came to 13 bases. The DNA for the CDR3 is TGTGCCAGCAGTTTCTCGGGGCACCGCAACACCATATATTTT. It encodes CASSFSGHRNTIYF.

V gene TRBV7-8 combines with J gene TRBJ1-2; unclear D gene. V was pared by 4 bases and J by 0 bases, with 12 bases between. CDR1 SGHVS and CDR2 FQNEAQ come from the germline V gene. This CDR3 contains 15 residues. CDR3 nucleotide sequence: TGTGCCAGCAGCTCTCTTCGGGGAGCTAACTATGGCTACACCTTC. Its translation: CASSSLRGANYGYTF.

This clone was counted a few times. This sequence joins TRBV5-1 and TRBJ2-1; TRBD1 matches at 10 bases. Germline CDR1 and CDR2: SGHRS and YFSETQ. There are 16 residues in the CDR3. V shed 4 bases, J shed 5 bases, and the junction held 9 bases outside the gene matches. DNA of the CDR3: TGCGCCAGCAGCCTCCCCGGGACAGGGGTACACAATGAGCAGTTCTTC. Protein sequence: CASSLPGTGVHNEQFF.

There are a few counts of this clone. The V gene is TRBV18, the J gene TRBJ1-1, with D unresolved. The CDR3 has 15 amino acids. The ends were cut back, 3 bases at V and 0 bases at J, with 11 bases in the middle. The germline gives CDR1 KGHSH, CDR2 LQKENI. CDR3 sequence (DNA): TGTGCCAGCTCACCGATTCAACAGATGAACACTGAAGCTTTCTTT. It encodes CASSPIQQMNTEAFF.

This clone has more than one count but fewer than ten. At the DNA level, this CDR3 is encoded by other sequences in the same sample as well. In nucleotides, the CDR3 is TGTGCCAGCAGTTACAGTAACACCGGGGAGCTGTTTTTT. Translation gives CASSYSNTGELFF. This chain joins TRBV6-5 and TRBJ2-2; D is ambiguous. The CDR3 has 13 residues. Germline V gene sequence: CDR1 MNHEY, CDR2 SVGAGI. Trimming took 2 bases from V and 2 from J, leaving 3 bases between them.

The chain uses TRBV7-3 and TRBJ1-2; the D gene is possibly TRBD1 (5 bases). V was cut by 0 bases and J by 5 bases, with 10 bases left in between. The length of the CDR3 is 14 residues. The germline CDR1 and CDR2 sequences are SGHTA and FQGTGA. In DNA, the CDR3 is TGTGCCAGCAGCTTAACAGGCGGGGCGTATGGCTACACCTTC. This sequence encodes CASSLTGGAYGYTF.

A few counts support this clone. This chain joins TRBV6-5 and TRBJ2-3; perhaps TRBD2 as D (5 bases). Germline V gene sequence: CDR1 MNHEY, CDR2 SVGAGI. This CDR3 comprises 13 residues. Trimming left V 11 bases short and J 0 bases short, with 12 bases between. Written as DNA, the CDR3 is TGTGCCTCCCGGACTTCTAGCACAGATACGCAGTATTTT. It specifies CASRTSSTDTQYF.

V gene TRBV28 combines with J gene TRBJ1-2, with a possible D match to TRBD1 (6 bases). Per the germline V gene, CDR1 is MDHEN and CDR2 is SYDVKM. Trimming cost V 6 bases and J 2 bases, with 10 bases left between them. This CDR3 has 13 amino acids. CDR3 sequence: CASSGTGNYGYTF. CDR3 sequence (DNA): TGTGCCAGCAGCGGTACAGGGAACTATGGCTACACCTTC.

The CDR3 loop is CASSRSGGTEAFF. Written as DNA, the CDR3 is TGTGCCAGCAGCCGGTCAGGGGGCACTGAAGCTTTCTTT. The rearrangement joins TRBV14 to TRBJ1-1; 7 nucleotides match TRBD1. V was pared by 4 bases and J by 4 bases, with 3 bases of the junction left unmatched. CDR1 and CDR2 from the germline V gene are SGHDN and FVKESK. CDR3 length equals 13 residues.

The V call is TRBV29-1, the J call TRBJ1-5; 9 bases fit TRBD1. Germline V gene lookup returns CDR1 SQVTM and CDR2 ANQGSEA. The trim removed 7 bases at V and 7 bases at J, leaving 5 bases unmatched. This CDR3 contains 12 residues. CDR3 protein: CSGRTGDQPQHF. CDR3 nucleotide sequence: TGCAGCGGACGGACAGGGGACCAGCCCCAGCATTTT.

The chain employs TRBV9 and TRBJ2-4; D call uncertain. The V and J ends lost 4 bases and 8 bases respectively, with 16 bases between them. The CDR3 is 14 residues long. Germline V gene lookup returns CDR1 SGDLS and CDR2 YYNGEE. The CDR3 region is CASSPGPGGDIQYF. CDR3 coding DNA: TGTGCCAGCAGCCCCGGGCCGGGTGGTGACATTCAGTACTTC.